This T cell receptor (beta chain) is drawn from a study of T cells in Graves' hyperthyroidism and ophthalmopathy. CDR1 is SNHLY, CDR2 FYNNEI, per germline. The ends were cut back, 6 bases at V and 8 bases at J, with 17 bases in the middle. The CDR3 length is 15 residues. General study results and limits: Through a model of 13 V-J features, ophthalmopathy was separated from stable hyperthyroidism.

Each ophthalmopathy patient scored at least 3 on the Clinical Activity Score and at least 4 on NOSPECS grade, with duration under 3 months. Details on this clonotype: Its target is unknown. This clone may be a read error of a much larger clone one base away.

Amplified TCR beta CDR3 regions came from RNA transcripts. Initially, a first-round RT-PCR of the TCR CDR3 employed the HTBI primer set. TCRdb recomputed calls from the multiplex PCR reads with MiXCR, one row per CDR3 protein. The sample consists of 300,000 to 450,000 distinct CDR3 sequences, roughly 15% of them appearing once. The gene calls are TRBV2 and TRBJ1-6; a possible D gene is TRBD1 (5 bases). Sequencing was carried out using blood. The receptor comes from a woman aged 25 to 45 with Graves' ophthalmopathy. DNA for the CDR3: TGTGCCAGCAGAGCATCGAGACAGACGGATTCACCCCTCCACTTT. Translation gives CASRASRQTDSPLHF.